This is a list of T cell receptor beta chains from one sample in a study of T-cell reconstitution after alpha-beta-depleted transplantation in children. TCRdb itself ran the PCR reads through MiXCR, one entry per CDR3 protein. Here the sample spans roughly 110,000 distinct CDR3 sequences, 10% being singletons. Sequenced material: PBMCs, taken before TCRalphabeta/CD19-depleted stem cell transplant. These receptors came from a boy aged 2 to 10 with acute lymphoblastic leukemia, due to receive a stem cell transplant. CDR3s include the opening cysteine and the closing phenylalanine or tryptophan. A D gene is named only where the DNA matches it firmly. Size tells how often a clone was seen (once, few, many) or the class of an expanded clone, and some rows leave it out.

D: .; size: .; J: TRBJ2-1; V: TRBV24-1; CDR3: CATQGQLSSYNEQFF; DNA: TGTGCCACCCAGGGTCAGCTTAGCTCCTACAATGAGCAGTTCTTC
D: TRBD2; size: many; J: TRBJ2-7; V: TRBV7-9; CDR3: CASSLSSGRTQVRAYEQYF; DNA: TGTGCCAGCAGCTTATCCTCCGGGAGGACCCAAGTCAGAGCGTACGAGCAGTACTTC
D: .; size: once; J: TRBJ2-5; V: TRBV5-4; CDR3: CASSLGQGKQETQYF; DNA: TGTGCCAGCAGCTTGGGACAAGGAAAACAAGAGACCCAGTACTTC
D: TRBD1; size: .; J: TRBJ1-1; V: TRBV16; CDR3: CASSQYVTGMGEGAFF; DNA: TGTGCCAGCAGCCAATATGTGACAGGGATGGGCGAGGGAGCTTTCTTT
D: .; size: many; J: TRBJ1-5; V: TRBV27; CDR3: CASSFLSNQPQHF; DNA: TGTGCCAGCAGTTTCTTGAGCAATCAGCCCCAGCATTTT
D: TRBD1; size: .; J: TRBJ1-2; V: TRBV5-1; CDR3: CASSPVGGRDYGYTF; DNA: TGCGCCAGCAGCCCCGTAGGGGGCAGGGACTATGGCTACACCTTC
D: .; size: few; J: TRBJ2-2; V: TRBV30; CDR3: CAWRVSYTGELFF; DNA: TGTGCCTGGAGGGTCAGTTATACCGGGGAGCTGTTTTTT
D: .; size: many; J: TRBJ1-1; V: TRBV20-1; CDR3: CSARPLQGYTEAFF; DNA: TGCAGTGCTAGACCCTTACAGGGTTACACTGAAGCTTTCTTT
D: .; size: .; J: TRBJ2-2; V: TRBV10-3; CDR3: CAISERGEDGELFF; DNA: TGTGCCATCAGTGAACGGGGAGAGGACGGGGAGCTGTTTTTT
D: .; size: few; J: TRBJ1-1; V: TRBV5-1; CDR3: CASSFTGANTEAFF; DNA: TGCGCCAGCAGCTTCACGGGGGCGAACACTGAAGCTTTCTTT
D: .; size: many; J: TRBJ2-3; V: TRBV3-2; CDR3: CASSQERLAGAADTQYF; DNA: TGTGCCAGCAGCCAAGAAAGACTAGCGGGAGCAGCAGATACGCAGTATTTT
D: TRBD1; size: few; J: TRBJ2-1; V: TRBV25-1; CDR3: CASSRTGVTPQFF; DNA: TGTGCCAGCAGTCGGACAGGGGTCACCCCTCAGTTCTTC
D: .; size: many; J: TRBJ1-5; V: TRBV20-1; CDR3: CSARAGVNQPQHF; DNA: TGCAGTGCTAGGGCAGGGGTCAATCAGCCCCAGCATTTT
D: .; size: many; J: TRBJ1-5; V: TRBV27; CDR3: CASSLLGFNQPQHF; DNA: TGTGCCAGCAGTTTATTGGGGTTTAATCAGCCCCAGCATTTT
D: .; size: few; J: TRBJ2-1; V: TRBV29-1; CDR3: CSVGGADSYNEQFF; DNA: TGCAGCGTTGGGGGGGCAGACTCCTACAATGAGCAGTTCTTC
D: TRBD1; size: .; J: TRBJ2-5; V: TRBV5-1; CDR3: CASSSTGTGVETQYF; DNA: TGCGCCAGCAGCTCGACCGGGACAGGGGTAGAGACCCAGTACTTC
D: .; size: .; J: TRBJ2-3; V: TRBV24-1; CDR3: CATSGREVPDTQYF; DNA: TGTGCCACCAGTGGCAGGGAGGTCCCAGATACGCAGTATTTT
D: .; size: .; J: TRBJ2-4; V: TRBV11-2; CDR3: CASSYDRNKENIQYF; DNA: TGTGCCAGCAGCTACGACAGGAACAAAGAAAACATTCAGTACTTC
D: TRBD2; size: many; J: TRBJ2-1; V: TRBV27; CDR3: CASSLYISFSGRDYNEQFF; DNA: TGTGCCAGCAGTTTATACATCTCATTTAGCGGGAGGGATTACAATGAGCAGTTCTTC